The 21 T cell receptor beta chains below all came from one sample that was sequenced in a study of blood T cell repertoires in COVID-19 (dated by TCRdb to the early 2020s). Libraries were prepared through the immunoSEQ multiplex PCR assay. This immuneACCESS table, as held by TCRdb, lists in-frame sequences with V and J called but not all clones. Of the missing ones, under half trace to an unresolved V gene in checked studies; the others have no known cause. The sample table shows approximately 150,000 clones, and about four fifths are seen once. Around 9.9% of the sample is taken by the ten largest. Sequencing was carried out using peripheral blood. The source is a man in his 70s with active or convalescent COVID-19.

The chain has TRBV6-5 and TRBJ1-2; D call uncertain. V shed 6 bases and J shed 6 bases, with 20 bases lying between them. The germline V gene has CDR1 MNHEY and CDR2 SVGAGI. This CDR3 region has 15 residues. The CDR3 spells CASRLWAQGENGYTF. The CDR3 DNA is TGTGCCAGCAGACTGTGGGCCCAAGGTGAAAATGGCTACACCTTC.

The chain links TRBV6-2 or TRBV6-3 to TRBJ1-5, with D perhaps matching TRBD1 (6 bases). Germline-derived CDR1 and CDR2 are MNHEY and SVGEGT. CDR3 length equals 18 residues. Trimming left V 0 bases short and J 0 bases short, with 15 bases between. CDR3 residues: CASSYSGAGDLSNQPQHF. The CDR3 region has the DNA TGTGCCAGCAGTTACTCGGGGGCGGGGGACCTTAGCAATCAGCCCCAGCATTTT.

In its sample, this clone was seen once. CDR3 bases: TGTGCCAGCAGCTTACAGGGACAGCCCCTAGGCTACACCTTC. Amino acid sequence: CASSLQGQPLGYTF. The V gene is TRBV7-8, the J gene TRBJ1-2; TRBD1 matches at 7 bases. Losses at the gene ends were 2 bases for V and 8 bases for J; bases not matched to a gene: 8. Germline V gene data show CDR1 as SGHVS and CDR2 as FQNEAQ. The CDR3 is made up of 14 amino acids.

This rearrangement joins TRBV27 to TRBJ2-2, with 10 nucleotides matching TRBD1. The length of the CDR3 is 15 residues. Germline loops: CDR1 MNHEY, CDR2 SMNVEV (reference sequence). V lost 5 bases to trimming and J lost 6 bases; unmatched junction nucleotides: 6. This CDR3 reads CASSPLGQGAGELFF. The CDR3 DNA reads as TGTGCCAGCAGTCCGCTAGGACAGGGGGCCGGGGAGCTGTTTTTT.

The chain combines TRBV5-4 with TRBJ2-5; 11 bases agree with TRBD2. The V gene's germline CDR1 is SGHNT and CDR2 YYREEE (reference sequence). The trim removed 4 bases at V and 2 bases at J, leaving 4 bases unmatched. The CDR3 loop spans 15 amino acids. CDR3 region: CASSPRLAGQETQYF. In DNA form, the CDR3 reads TGTGCCAGCAGCCCTAGACTAGCGGGACAAGAGACCCAGTACTTC.

The genes are TRBV5-1 and TRBJ2-1; TRBD2 matches 12 bases. Trimming at V came to 3 bases and at J to 7 bases, leaving 5 bases not matched to a gene. Germline CDR1 SGHRS, CDR2 YFSETQ. This CDR3 spans 15 amino acids. The CDR3 nucleotides are TGCGCCAGCAGCTCTTCGACTAGCGGGAGTAATGAGCAGTTCTTC. Protein product: CASSSSTSGSNEQFF.

The rearrangement uses TRBV3-1 (or the pseudogene TRBV3-2) and TRBJ1-6, with 7 positions matching TRBD1. V trimming: 3 bases; J trimming: 7 bases; junction bases outside the gene matches: 3. The CDR3 totals 14 residues. Germline values: CDR1 LGHDT, CDR2 YNNKEL (reference sequence). CDR3 nucleotide sequence: TGTGCCAGCAGCCAGACAGGGCGGAATTCACCCCTCCACTTT. It yields the protein CASSQTGRNSPLHF.

J is TRBJ2-2 and V is TRBV19; TRBD1 matches 9 bases. The CDR3 consists of 18 residues. Germline V gene data show CDR1 as LNHDA and CDR2 as SQIVND (reference sequence). V trimming: 2 bases; J trimming: 4 bases; junction bases outside the gene matches: 11. The CDR3 DNA follows: TGTGCCAGTAGTATACCCCTGGACAGGGGCGTAGGCACCGGGGAGCTGTTTTTT. The encoded protein is CASSIPLDRGVGTGELFF. Full variable domain (missing parts from reference TRBV19 and TRBJ2-2): DGGITQSPKYLFRKEGQNVTLSCEQNLNHDAMYWYRQDPGQGLRLIYYSQIVNDFQKGDIAEGYSVSREKKESFPLTVTSAQKNPTAFYLCASSIPLDRGVGTGELFFGEGSRLTVL.

This clone appeared once. The CDR3 DNA is TGTGCCAGCAGCTTAGGGCAGGGTTGGGAAGATACGCAGTATTTT. It codes for CASSLGQGWEDTQYF. The chain employs TRBV11-3 and TRBJ2-3; TRBD1 might be the D (5 bases). Trimming took off 1 base at V and 5 bases at J, with 13 bases between the two ends. The CDR3 is 15 residues long. The V gene's germline CDR1 is SGHNT and CDR2 YENEEA.

The V gene is TRBV5-4, the J gene TRBJ2-1; the match to TRBD2 covers 11 bases. CDR3 length: 18 amino acids. Germline CDR1 SGHNT, CDR2 YYREEE (reference sequence). V lost 0 bases, J lost 3 bases, and 8 bases stayed unmatched. The CDR3 region is CASSLVAGGPFFYNEQFF. CDR3 sequence (DNA): TGTGCCAGCAGCTTGGTAGCGGGAGGGCCATTTTTCTACAATGAGCAGTTCTTC.

This clone was detected a few times. The rearrangement joins TRBV12-5 to TRBJ1-1, with D perhaps matching TRBD1 (5 bases). Germline CDR1 and CDR2: LGHNT and FRNRAP. This CDR3 has 13 amino acids. V gave up 3 bases and J gave up 1 base, with 6 bases separating them. The CDR3 region is CASGLQENTEAFF. CDR3 nucleotides: TGTGCTAGTGGTTTACAGGAGAACACTGAAGCTTTCTTT.

This clone was counted a single time. The chain uses TRBV7-2 and TRBJ2-1; 11 nucleotides match TRBD2. Germline V gene data show CDR1 as SGHTA and CDR2 as FQGNSA. CDR3 length equals 15 residues. V was clipped by 4 bases and J by 11 bases; unmatched bases: 10. CDR3 coding DNA: TGTGCCAGCAGCTACATAGCGGGAGGGGGGTCTAAGCAGTTCTTC. Encoded protein: CASSYIAGGGSKQFF.

The V gene is TRBV3-1 (or the pseudogene TRBV3-2), the J gene TRBJ2-1; 7 nucleotides match TRBD2. This CDR3 has 16 residues. Trimming removed 7 bases from V and 0 bases from J; junction bases left unmatched: 9. CDR1 LGHDT and CDR2 YNNKEL come from the germline V gene (reference sequence). CDR3 amino acids: CASTLRGRNSYNEQFF. The CDR3 DNA reads as TGTGCCAGCACTTTGCGCGGGAGAAACTCCTACAATGAGCAGTTCTTC.

This sequence joins TRBV3-1 (or the pseudogene TRBV3-2) and TRBJ2-7; 9 nucleotides align to TRBD2. This CDR3 is built from 15 residues. Trimming at V came to 4 bases and at J to 2 bases, leaving 6 bases not matched to a gene. Germline V gene data show CDR1 as LGHDT and CDR2 as YNNKEL (reference sequence). CDR3 loop: CASSRTIAGAYEQYF. DNA for the CDR3: TGTGCCAGCAGCCGAACGATAGCGGGGGCCTACGAGCAGTACTTC.

CDR3 nucleotides: TGTGCCAGCAGTTCAGAGGGACAGCCCCAGCATTTT. Translating it yields CASSSEGQPQHF. The chain is built from TRBV11-2 and TRBJ1-5; D not certain. The germline V and J ends were trimmed by 6 bases and 7 bases, with 10 bases remaining between them. The CDR3 totals 12 residues. Germline V CDR1 and CDR2: SGHAT, FQNNGV.

The chain carries TRBV6-2 or TRBV6-3 and TRBJ2-1; TRBD2 matches at 15 bases. J lost 10 bases, V lost 5 bases, and 18 bases had no gene match. CDR3 length: 19 residues. From germline, CDR1 is MNHEY and CDR2 SVGEGT. CDR3 in DNA: TGTGCCAGCAGTCCCGGGACTAGCGGGAGGCGCCCGGGGGCGAGGGAGCAGTTCTTC. It yields the protein CASSPGTSGRRPGAREQFF.

This sequence joins TRBV18 and TRBJ2-1; 12 nucleotides match TRBD2. The germline gives CDR1 KGHSH, CDR2 LQKENI. The V gene end was trimmed by 6 bases and the J gene end by 6 bases; junction bases not matched to a gene: 3. The CDR3 runs 14 residues. The CDR3 DNA follows: TGTGCCAGCTCTCCTAGCGGGGGGGCCAATGAGCAGTTCTTC. Encoded protein: CASSPSGGANEQFF.

The rearrangement joins TRBV2 to TRBJ1-2; 9 bases line up with TRBD1. The CDR3 has 15 amino acids. After removal of 6 bases from V and 4 bases from J, the junction contained 9 bases not matched to a gene. Germline assignment: CDR1 SNHLY and CDR2 FYNNEI. The DNA for the CDR3 is TGTGCCAGCAGCCTTCCGGGACAGGGAGGCTATGGCTACACCTTC. It specifies CASSLPGQGGYGYTF.

V gene TRBV7-2 combines with J gene TRBJ2-2; TRBD2 matches 8 bases. The CDR3 is made up of 16 amino acids. The V gene end was trimmed by 4 bases and the J gene end by 4 bases; junction bases not matched to a gene: 8. Germline values: CDR1 SGHTA, CDR2 FQGNSA. In DNA form, the CDR3 reads TGTGCCAGCAGCTCTCAAGCGGGAGTGGGCACCGGGGAGCTGTTTTTT. Residues: CASSSQAGVGTGELFF. Looking up the rest from reference TRBV7-2 and TRBJ2-2 gives the full variable domain: GAGVSQSPSNKVTEKGKDVELRCDPISGHTALYWYRQSLGQGLEFLIYFQGNSAPDKSGLPSDRFSAERTGGSVSTLTIQRTQQEDSAVYLCASSSQAGVGTGELFFGEGSRLTVL.

The chain carries TRBV29-1 and TRBJ2-3; TRBD1 agrees at 8 bases. The CDR3 has 17 residues. CDR1 and CDR2 (germline): SQVTM, ANQGSEA. Trimming at V came to 5 bases and at J to 0 bases, leaving 13 bases not matched to a gene. CDR3 sequence reads: CSVSAGQGSPSTDTQYF. DNA of the CDR3: TGCAGCGTTTCGGCCGGACAGGGATCTCCTAGCACAGATACGCAGTATTTT.

This CDR3 is CASSLAGQGLLTRAEQFF. The CDR3 DNA follows: TGTGCCAGCAGCTTAGCGGGACAGGGGCTCCTAACCCGGGCTGAGCAGTTCTTC. The V call is TRBV11-2, the J call TRBJ2-1, with 10 bases identical to TRBD1. V dropped 1 base and J dropped 9; count of bases not matched to a gene: 15. CDR3 length: 18 amino acids. The germline V gene encodes CDR1 SGHAT and CDR2 FQNNGV.